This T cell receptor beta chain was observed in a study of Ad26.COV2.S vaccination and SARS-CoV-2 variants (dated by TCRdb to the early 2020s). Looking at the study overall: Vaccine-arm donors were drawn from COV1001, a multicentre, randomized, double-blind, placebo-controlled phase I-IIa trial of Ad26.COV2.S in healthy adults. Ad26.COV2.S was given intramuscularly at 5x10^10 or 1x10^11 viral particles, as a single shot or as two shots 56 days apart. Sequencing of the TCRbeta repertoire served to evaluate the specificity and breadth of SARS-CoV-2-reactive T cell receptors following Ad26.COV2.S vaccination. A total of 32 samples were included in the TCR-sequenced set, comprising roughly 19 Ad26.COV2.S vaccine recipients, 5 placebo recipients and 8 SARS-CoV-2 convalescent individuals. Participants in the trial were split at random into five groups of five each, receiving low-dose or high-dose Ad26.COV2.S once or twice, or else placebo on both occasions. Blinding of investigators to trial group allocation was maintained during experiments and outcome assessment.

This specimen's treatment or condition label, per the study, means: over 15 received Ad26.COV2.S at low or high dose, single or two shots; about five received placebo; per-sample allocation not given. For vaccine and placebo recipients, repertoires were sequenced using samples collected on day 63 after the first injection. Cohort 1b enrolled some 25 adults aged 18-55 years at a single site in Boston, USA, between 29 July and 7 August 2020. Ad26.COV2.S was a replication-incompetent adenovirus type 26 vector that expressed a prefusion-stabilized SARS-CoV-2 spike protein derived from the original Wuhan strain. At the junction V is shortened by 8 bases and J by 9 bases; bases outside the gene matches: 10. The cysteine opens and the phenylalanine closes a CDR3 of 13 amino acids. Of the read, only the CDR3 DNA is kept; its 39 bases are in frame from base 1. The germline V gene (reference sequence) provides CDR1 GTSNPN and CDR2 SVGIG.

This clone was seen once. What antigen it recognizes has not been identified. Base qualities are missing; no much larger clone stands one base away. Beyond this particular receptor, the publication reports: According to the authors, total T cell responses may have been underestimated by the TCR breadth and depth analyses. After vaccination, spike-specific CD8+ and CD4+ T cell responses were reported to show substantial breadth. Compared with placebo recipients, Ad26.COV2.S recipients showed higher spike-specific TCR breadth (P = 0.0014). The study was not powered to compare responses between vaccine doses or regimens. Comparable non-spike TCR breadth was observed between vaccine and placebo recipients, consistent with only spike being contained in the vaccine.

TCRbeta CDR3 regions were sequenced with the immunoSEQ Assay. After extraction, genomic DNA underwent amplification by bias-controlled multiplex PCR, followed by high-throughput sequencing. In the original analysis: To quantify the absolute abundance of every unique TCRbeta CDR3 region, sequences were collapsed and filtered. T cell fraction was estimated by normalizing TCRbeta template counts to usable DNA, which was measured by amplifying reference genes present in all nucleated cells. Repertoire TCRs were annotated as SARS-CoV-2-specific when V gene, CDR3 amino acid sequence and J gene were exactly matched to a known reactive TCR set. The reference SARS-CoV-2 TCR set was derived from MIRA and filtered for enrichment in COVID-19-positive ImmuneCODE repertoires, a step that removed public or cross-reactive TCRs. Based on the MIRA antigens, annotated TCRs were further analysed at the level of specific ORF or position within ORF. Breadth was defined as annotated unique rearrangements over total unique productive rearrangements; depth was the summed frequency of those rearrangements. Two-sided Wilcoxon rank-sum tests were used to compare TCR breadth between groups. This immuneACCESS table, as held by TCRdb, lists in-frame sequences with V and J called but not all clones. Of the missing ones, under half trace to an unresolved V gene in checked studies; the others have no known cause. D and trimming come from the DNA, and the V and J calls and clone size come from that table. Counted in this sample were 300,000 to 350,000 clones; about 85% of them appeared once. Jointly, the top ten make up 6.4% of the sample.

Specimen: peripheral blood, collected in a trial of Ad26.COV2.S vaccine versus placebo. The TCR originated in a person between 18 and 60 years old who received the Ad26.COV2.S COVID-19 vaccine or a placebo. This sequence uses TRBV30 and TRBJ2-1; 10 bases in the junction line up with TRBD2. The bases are TGTGCCACGCATATAGCGGGGGGCCCTGAGCAGTTCTTC. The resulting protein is CATHIAGGPEQFF.